The following is a T cell receptor (beta chain) sequence with its context. Antigen: not known. CDR3 regions of TCR beta were amplified from RNA transcripts. First-round RT-PCR with HTBI primers preceded a second-round multiplex PCR. In TCRdb, the multiplex PCR reads were re-called with MiXCR into one record per CDR3 protein. Among 170,000 or so distinct CDR3 sequences listed, around two fifths were seen once. The entry originates in a study of Graves' ophthalmopathy and Graves' hyperthyroidism. Looking at the study overall: Peripheral blood (taken before any treatment) was collected at initial diagnosis.

Study conclusions and caveats: For separating ophthalmopathy from stable hyperthyroidism, a 13-signature model gave over 85% sensitivity and roughly 83% specificity.

For donors with ophthalmopathy, the disease showed moderate-to-severe activity, reached CAS ≥3 and NOSPECS ≥4, and had lasted under 3 months. Germline V gene sequence: CDR1 GTSNPN, CDR2 SVGIG (reference sequence). This CDR3 is built from 11 residues. V dropped 8 bases and J dropped 5 bases, with 12 bases sitting between them. The TCR comes from a man aged 25 to 40 with Graves' ophthalmopathy. The sequenced sample was peripheral blood. The chain recombines TRBV30 with TRBJ1-1; weak D call: TRBD1 (5 bases). CDR3 sequence (DNA): TGTGCCCCAGGGCGAGGGACTGAAGCTTTCTTT. It translates to CAPGRGTEAFF.